The 26 T cell receptor beta chains presented below share a single source sample, sequenced in a study of Ad26.COV2.S vaccination and SARS-CoV-2 variants. Treatment described: around 19 received Ad26.COV2.S at low or high dose, single or two shots; roughly five received placebo; per-sample allocation not given. Samples came from day 63 after the first vaccine or placebo injection. The data were produced by immunoSEQ multiplex PCR, yet TCRdb's version contains in-frame clones alone and is incomplete. The sample lists about 480,000 clones, around 88% occurring once. The input for sequencing was peripheral blood, taken in a trial of Ad26.COV2.S vaccine versus placebo. The receptors shown here come from a person between 18 and 59 years old who received the Ad26.COV2.S COVID-19 vaccine or a placebo.

The chain uses TRBV18 and TRBJ1-2; 8 bases map to TRBD1. With V trimmed by 1 base and J by 4 bases, 14 bases remained unmatched. Germline values: CDR1 KGHSH, CDR2 LQKENI. This CDR3 is built from 18 residues. CDR3 residues: CASSPRGAGTGIFYGYTF. The CDR3 coding sequence is TGTGCCAGCTCACCACGGGGGGCCGGGACAGGAATCTTCTATGGCTACACCTTC.

The DNA for the CDR3 is TGTGCCAGTAGTATCGACAGGGAAAACACTGAAGCTTTCTTT. It codes for CASSIDRENTEAFF. This rearrangement joins TRBV19 to TRBJ1-1, with 7 bases lining up with TRBD1. The ends lost 3 bases at V and 2 bases at J; junction bases unmatched: 3. The CDR3 is 14 amino acids. Germline V gives CDR1 LNHDA, CDR2 SQIVND (reference sequence). Based on the CDR3 plus reference TRBV19 and TRBJ1-1, the full variable domain is DGGITQSPKYLFRKEGQNVTLSCEQNLNHDAMYWYRQDPGQGLRLIYYSQIVNDFQKGDIAEGYSVSREKKESFPLTVTSAQKNPTAFYLCASSIDRENTEAFFGQGTRLTVV.

V is TRBV6-5 and J is TRBJ2-2, with 7 positions matching TRBD2. CDR3 size: 15 residues. The germline CDR1 and CDR2 sequences are MNHEY and SVGAGI. Trimming at V came to 5 bases and at J to 8 bases, leaving 11 bases not matched to a gene. Written as DNA, the CDR3 is TGTGCCAGCAGTAACTGGCCGCGGGGAGGGGGGGAGCTGTTTTTT. It yields the protein CASSNWPRGGGELFF.

V usage is TRBV11-2 and J usage is TRBJ2-5; the D gene is possibly TRBD1 (5 bases). V lost 3 bases and J 3 bases, leaving 11 bases between the germline ends. Germline V CDR1 and CDR2: SGHAT, FQNNGV. CDR3 length equals 14 residues. CDR3 loop: CASSFWGLKETQYF. DNA for the CDR3: TGTGCCAGCAGCTTTTGGGGCCTTAAAGAGACCCAGTACTTC. The whole variable domain, remainder taken from reference TRBV11-2 and TRBJ2-5, is EAGVAQSPRYKIIEKRQSVAFWCNPISGHATLYWYQQILGQGPKLLIQFQNNGVVDDSQLPKDRFSAERLKGVDSTLKIQPAKLEDSAVYLCASSFWGLKETQYFGPGTRLLVL.

The chain couples TRBV23-1 to TRBJ2-5; D is unclear. TRBV23-1 is an open reading frame whose function is uncertain. V lost 0 bases, J lost 2 bases, and 7 bases lay in between. CDR3 length: 14 residues. The CDR3 DNA reads as TGCGCCAGCAGTCAATCATACGGACAAGAGACCCAGTACTTC. Its protein product is CASSQSYGQETQYF.

The chain combines TRBV2 with TRBJ1-4; D might be TRBD1 (5 bases). The V gene lost 5 bases and the J gene lost 7 bases, with 17 bases spanning the gap. The CDR3 runs to 15 residues. Germline lookup yields CDR1 SNHLY and CDR2 FYNNEI. The CDR3: CASSQMGGVIEKLFF. The CDR3, as DNA: TGTGCCAGCAGTCAAATGGGGGGGGTGATTGAAAAACTGTTTTTT.

This clone was seen more than once but under ten times. The chain employs TRBV4-1 and TRBJ2-1; 8 bases are shared with TRBD1. V gave up 4 bases and J gave up 9 bases; unmatched junction bases: 8. This CDR3 comprises 14 residues. CDR1 is MGHRA and CDR2 is YSYEKL in the germline V gene. The CDR3 is CASSRTGGEGEQFF. The DNA for the CDR3 is TGCGCCAGCAGCCGCACAGGGGGAGAAGGTGAGCAGTTCTTC.

The chain links TRBV7-3 to TRBJ2-1; 9 positions agree with TRBD1. Germline V lookup: CDR1 SGHTA, CDR2 FQGTGA. The CDR3 has 15 amino acids. Unmatched junction bases numbered 9, after V lost 4 bases and J lost 8 bases. The CDR3 protein is CASSYGTGRSDEQFF. The DNA for the CDR3 is TGTGCCAGCAGCTACGGGACAGGGAGAAGTGATGAGCAGTTCTTC.

V usage is TRBV2 and J usage is TRBJ1-6; TRBD1 agrees at 7 bases. V lost 3 bases to trimming and J lost 4 bases; unmatched junction nucleotides: 0. The germline CDR1 and CDR2 sequences are SNHLY and FYNNEI. The CDR3 sequence is 14 residues long. CDR3 amino acids: CASSEGQYNSPLHF. The CDR3 DNA reads TGTGCCAGCAGTGAGGGACAGTATAATTCACCCCTCCACTTT.

The genes are TRBV3-1 (or the pseudogene TRBV3-2) and TRBJ1-2; unclear D gene. Germline CDR1 reads LGHDT; CDR2 reads YNNKEL (reference sequence). V was cut by 1 base and J by 1 base, with 13 bases left in between. The CDR3 consists of 16 residues. Here the CDR3 reads CASSQGGQYLNYGYTF. CDR3 nucleotide sequence: TGTGCCAGCAGCCAAGGTGGCCAGTATCTTAACTATGGCTACACCTTC.

The rearrangement uses TRBV28 and TRBJ2-7; D is possibly TRBD2 (5 bases). CDR3 size: 12 residues. Trimming removed 6 bases from V and 6 bases from J, with 12 bases in between. CDR1 is MDHEN and CDR2 is SYDVKM in the germline V gene. The CDR3: CASSLRGTEQYF. Here the CDR3 DNA reads TGTGCCAGCAGCTTACGGGGTACCGAGCAGTACTTC.

This clone came up once. The chain combines TRBV4-1 with TRBJ1-2; D is ambiguous. V was trimmed by 7 bases and J by 5 bases, leaving 17 bases between them. Germline loops: CDR1 MGHRA, CDR2 YSYEKL. There are 14 residues in the CDR3. CDR3 nucleotide sequence: TGCGCCAGCACCCAGCCGGGCAGCCCATATGGCTACACCTTC. As protein: CASTQPGSPYGYTF.

The V call is TRBV2, the J call TRBJ2-1; 8 positions match TRBD2. Germline CDR1 and CDR2: SNHLY and FYNNEI. The CDR3 contains 15 residues. V lost 3 bases and J lost 8; bases outside the gene matches: 9. This CDR3 is CASSETGGPNYEQFF. In DNA, the CDR3 is TGTGCCAGCAGTGAGACGGGAGGGCCTAACTATGAGCAGTTCTTC. Full variable domain (rest looked up from reference TRBV2 and TRBJ2-1): EPEVTQTPSHQVTQMGQEVILRCVPISNHLYFYWYRQILGQKVEFLVSFYNNEISEKSEIFDDQFSVERPDGSNFTLKIRSTKLEDSAMYFCASSETGGPNYEQFFGPGTRLTVL.

The chain has TRBV4-1 and TRBJ1-1; the D gene is possibly TRBD1 (6 bases). Germline assignment: CDR1 MGHRA and CDR2 YSYEKL. Trimming took 4 bases from V and 1 from J, leaving 13 bases between them. The CDR3 is made up of 15 amino acids. The chain's CDR3 is CASSLAGTSNTEAFF. As DNA, the CDR3 is TGCGCCAGCAGCCTCGCCGGGACATCGAACACTGAAGCTTTCTTT.

The chain uses TRBV3-1 (or the pseudogene TRBV3-2) and TRBJ2-7; 13 bases are a match to TRBD2. The CDR3 totals 21 residues. V lost 0 bases to trimming and J lost 3 bases; unmatched junction nucleotides: 17. The germline V gene encodes CDR1 LGHDT and CDR2 YNNKEL (reference sequence). In nucleotides, the CDR3 is TGTGCCAGCAGCCAAGACCGCGTAGGGGGCCTACTAGCGGGAGGGAGCTACGAGCAGTACTTC. Its translation: CASSQDRVGGLLAGGSYEQYF.

The J gene is TRBJ2-7, the V gene TRBV7-2; possibly TRBD1 or TRBD2 for D (5 bases each). Germline-derived CDR1 and CDR2 are SGHTA and FQGNSA. The V gene lost 1 base and the J gene lost 5 bases, with 9 bases spanning the gap. The CDR3 is made up of 13 amino acids. In nucleotides, the CDR3 is TGTGCCAGCAGCTTAGATCTGGGGGACGAGCAGTACTTC. This encodes CASSLDLGDEQYF.

This chain links TRBV5-1 with TRBJ2-2; TRBD1 matches at 9 bases. J was trimmed by 5 bases and V by 4 bases; bases with no gene match: 6. Germline V gene data show CDR1 as SGHRS and CDR2 as YFSETQ. CDR3 length: 15 residues. CDR3 region: CASSRMTGGTGELFF. The CDR3 nucleotides are TGCGCCAGCAGCCGTATGACAGGGGGAACCGGGGAGCTGTTTTTT.

V and J are TRBV30 and TRBJ1-4; D is unclear. Germline-derived CDR1 and CDR2 are GTSNPN and SVGIG (reference sequence). The CDR3 runs 12 residues. Trimming cost V 4 bases and J 8 bases, with 11 bases left between them. CDR3 nucleotide sequence: TGTGCCTGGAATACGTTCGGGGAAAAACTGTTTTTT. Residues: CAWNTFGEKLFF.

The chain recombines TRBV6-5 with TRBJ1-2; the D gene is possibly TRBD1 (5 bases). V was clipped by 0 bases and J by 4 bases, with 12 bases between them. Germline assignment: CDR1 MNHEY and CDR2 SVGAGI. The CDR3 extends over 15 amino acids. CDR3 in amino acids: CASSYSGPGTYGYTF. CDR3 coding DNA: TGTGCCAGCAGTTACTCGGGTCCGGGGACCTATGGCTACACCTTC.

V and J are TRBV6-1 and TRBJ2-3, with TRBD1 identical over 8 bases. The trim removed 2 bases at V and 4 bases at J, leaving 8 bases unmatched. Germline loops: CDR1 MNHNS, CDR2 SASEGT. This CDR3 has 16 residues. The CDR3 DNA sequence: TGTGCCAGCAGTGAAAGGGTCAGGGGGCCGTCAGATACGCAGTATTTT. Translating gives CASSERVRGPSDTQYF.

This clone was seen a single time. The identical CDR3 is also encoded by other nucleotide sequences in the sample. The genes are TRBV9 and TRBJ1-2, with 8 bases fitting TRBD1. CDR1 and CDR2 (germline): SGDLS, YYNGEE. The junction had 3 bases not matched to a gene; V was cut back by 4 bases and J by 1 base. This CDR3 spans 14 amino acids. The CDR3 here is CASSPGQGNYGYTF. The CDR3 bases are TGTGCCAGCAGCCCAGGACAGGGTAACTATGGCTACACCTTC.

The chain links TRBV10-3 to TRBJ2-1, with 9 bases fitting TRBD1. With V trimmed by 6 bases and J by 10 bases, 13 bases remained unmatched. Germline V gene lookup returns CDR1 ENHRY and CDR2 SYGVKD. The length of the CDR3 is 15 residues. The CDR3 bases are TGTGCCATCAGATCCGGGACAGGGCCTTTGGAGGAGCAGTTCTTC. This gives the protein CAIRSGTGPLEEQFF.

The chain links TRBV19 to TRBJ1-1; TRBD1 is a possible D gene (6 bases). Trimming took 5 bases from V and 3 from J, leaving 16 bases between them. This CDR3 has 15 amino acids. Germline CDR1 and CDR2: LNHDA and SQIVND (reference sequence). Here the CDR3 DNA reads TGTGCCAGTAGTTTGGGGGGCCGGAGAGACACTGAAGCTTTCTTT. This translates into CASSLGGRRDTEAFF.

This chain links TRBV25-1 with TRBJ1-2; weak D call: TRBD1 (5 bases). The CDR3 is 12 amino acids. The germline CDR1 and CDR2 sequences are MGHDK and SYGVNS. Trimming took 2 bases from V and 14 from J, leaving 15 bases between them. CDR3 amino acids: CASSEGGTKRTF. In DNA, the CDR3 is TGTGCCAGCAGTGAAGGGGGGACCAAAAGAACCTTC.

V gene TRBV7-3 combines with J gene TRBJ2-1, with 12 bases that match TRBD2. J was trimmed by 7 bases and V by 5 bases; bases with no gene match: 3. The CDR3 is 14 amino acids. Germline CDR1 reads SGHTA; CDR2 reads FQGTGA. The CDR3 DNA reads TGTGCCAGCAGCCTAGCGGGAGGGTATAATGAGCAGTTCTTC. This encodes CASSLAGGYNEQFF. The variable domain in full, with the rest retrieved from reference TRBV7-3 and TRBJ2-1, is GAGVSQTPSNKVTEKGKYVELRCDPISGHTALYWYRQSLGQGPEFLIYFQGTGAADDSGLPNDRFFAVRPEGSVSTLKIQRTERGDSAVYLCASSLAGGYNEQFFGPGTRLTVL.

V usage is TRBV28 and J usage is TRBJ1-1; D is possibly TRBD1 (5 bases). Trimming took off 6 bases at V and 1 base at J, with 15 bases between the two ends. Germline assignment: CDR1 MDHEN and CDR2 SYDVKM. The CDR3 contains 15 residues. The CDR3 region has the DNA TGTGCCAGCAGCCTCTGGGGGACGTGGAACACTGAAGCTTTCTTT. Residues: CASSLWGTWNTEAFF.